This TCR beta chain stems from a study of radiotherapy plus CTLA-4 blockade in lung cancer. The CDR3 consists of 17 residues. J was trimmed by 6 bases and V by 4 bases; bases with no gene match: 9. CDR1 MDHEN and CDR2 SYDVKM come from the germline V gene. The protocol was immunoSEQ multiplex PCR, while the TCRdb copy is restricted to in-frame clones and leaves out a portion. The sample shows 90,000 or so clones, 83% of them seen only once. CTLA-4 blockade using ipilimumab, together with focal radiation, was received by patients with chemo-refractory metastatic non-small-cell lung cancer. The chain joins TRBV28 to TRBJ2-1; 13 nucleotides align to TRBD2. The sequenced sample was peripheral blood, obtained from a patient treated with radiotherapy plus ipilimumab. This TCR was sampled from a human donor with non-small cell lung cancer who had stable disease on radiotherapy plus ipilimumab. CDR3 bases: TGTGCCAGCAGTTCAAGGACTAGCGGGAGTCGGGTCAATGAGCAGTTCTTC. It is translated as CASSSRTSGSRVNEQFF.